Included here is one T cell receptor (beta chain) sequence, with context. This clone has just a few counts. It lacks a known antigen. Base qualities were left out, and no much larger clone turns up one base away. V drops 3 bases and J drops 9 bases, leaving 12 bases in between. The CDR3 contains 13 residues, cysteine and phenylalanine counted. Only CDR3 DNA remains: 39 bases, in frame from the first base. Reading the germline V gene (reference sequence) gives CDR1 LNHDA and CDR2 SQIVND. These data originate in a study of shared clonotypes between healthy human individuals (dated by TCRdb to 2019 to 2021). For context, the study as a whole: A few men and two women, aged 18 to 49 years, made up the cohort. For each donor, three plates each were used for CD4 naive and CD4 memory, two plates were used for CD8 naive, and one plate was used for CD8 memory. The study deeply sequenced blood TCR repertoires of about 5 healthy adults to estimate repertoire size and the extent of clonotype sharing between individuals. To increase sequencing depth and limit assay-specific biases, different laboratories used diverse techniques to prepare libraries and sequence TCR repertoires. Leukapheresis yielded between about 0.94 and 8.9 billion PBMCs per donor.

For the CD8 naive samples, CD45RO-negative cells were positively selected for CCR7, yielding a CD45RA+CCR7+ population from which TemRA cells were excluded. Donors were healthy HIV-negative adults with no recently reported acute infections or vaccinations. Every donor was a Caucasian adult living in Nashville, Tennessee, USA. Blood was collected by leukapheresis, and PBMCs were isolated by Ficoll-Histopaque density gradient centrifugation and then cryopreserved in liquid nitrogen vapor phase. Analytical flow cytometry was used to check the purity and quantity of every magnetically sorted T cell population. From each sorted fraction, genomic DNA was isolated and quantified by UV absorbance on a Nanodrop 2000c. Results and caveats for the whole study, not just this receptor: Rarefaction of sorted-subset datasets indicated incomplete sequencing despite the large sequencing depth. Clonotypes shared by all four sorted-subset donors showed higher generation probabilities than non-shared clonotypes. Approximately 5% of naive CD4, 3.5% of naive CD8, approximately 2.2% of memory CD4, and around 0.42% of memory CD8 clonotypes were shared across several donors. Pairwise subsampling indicated that sequencing depth was expected to affect the degree of clonotype sharing among donors. The genetic and exposure-history diversity represented was limited by the small number of donors. Estimated clonotype richness was generally larger for naive than for memory subsets. Only blood was sampled, and tissue TCR repertoires likely differ from those in blood.

Using the deep immunoSEQ assay, multiplex PCR amplified TCR CDR3 regions from genomic DNA. Genomic DNA extracted from each cell subset was distributed evenly over all wells of several immunoSEQ 96-well plates, and each plate served as one replicate. For sorted subsets, 200 to 250 ng genomic DNA, equal to some 30,000 T cell genomes, was loaded into each replicate PCR. The purified libraries were quantified using a Qubit 3.0 fluorometer, sized with a Bioanalyzer 2100, and then quantified again using the KAPA Library Quantification kit. Every immunoSEQ 96-well plate was sequenced on a dedicated single-read 150-cycle Illumina NextSeq 550 flow cell. The paper's processing steps were these. Because the immunoSEQ output included only junctional sequences and no quality scores, the filtering could not be the same as the filtering used for full-length reads. Sequences were annotated with PyIR, a Python wrapper for IgBLAST v1.9, and V/J genes and CDR3 were assigned using IMGT germline references. Reads were removed for weak V/J assignments (E-value above 1e-6), missing CDR3, stop codons, out-of-frame junctions, or ambiguous translated residues. V3J clonotypes were defined as sequences sharing an identical inferred V gene, J gene, and CDR3 amino acid sequence. Percentage overlap between repertoires was calculated by dividing the number of shared unique clonotypes by the size of the smaller repertoire. Richness of each repertoire was evaluated using RTK rarefaction, the Chao1 estimator, and Recon v2.1 estimates of unobserved clonotypes. Generation probabilities for all TCRbeta clonotypes obtained by the gDNA method from four donors were computed using OLGA. Drawn from immuneACCESS, this table holds only the in-frame rearrangements with V and J called that TCRdb kept. Clones are partly lost; checked studies trace under half to an unresolved V gene and leave the rest unexplained. Clonal size and the V and J genes are those of that table, whereas D and trimming came from the DNA. The sample table contains over 800,000 clones; only one count was recorded for 85% to 95% of them. The ten largest make up more than 20% of the sample.

Sample: naive CD8+ T cells sorted from blood. In the paper's terms, the cell subset or site label means: CD45RA+CCR7+. The TCR comes from a man aged 25 to 40 in good health. This chain joins TRBV19 to TRBJ2-1; TRBD2 is a weak D gene call, 6 bases matching. The sequenced DNA is TGTGCCAGTAGTATTGTCGGGAGAGGTGAGCAGTTCTTC. This gives the protein CASSIVGRGEQFF. Here the CDR3 is joined to the reference TRBV19 and TRBJ2-1 genes, and the full variable domain is: DGGITQSPKYLFRKEGQNVTLSCEQNLNHDAMYWYRQDPGQGLRLIYYSQIVNDFQKGDIAEGYSVSREKKESFPLTVTSAQKNPTAFYLCASSIVGRGEQFFGPGTRLTVL.